These 16 T cell receptor beta chains were sequenced from one sample in a study of cytomegalovirus exposure and HLA in healthy donors. Use of 60 Vbeta and 13 Jbeta primers characterized the PCR. Repertoires were generated with immunoSEQ multiplex PCR, while TCRdb's copy carries only in-frame clones and drops some. The repertoire consists of just over 150,000 clones, with about 80% occurring once and the leading ten covering approximately 2%. Sequenced sample: PBMCs. Every receptor here comes from a female donor in good health and CMV-seronegative.

J is TRBJ1-1 and V is TRBV25-1, with no clear D. CDR1 and CDR2 from the germline V gene are MGHDK and SYGVNS. Trimming removed 5 bases at V and 4 bases at J, with 11 bases between. The CDR3 covers 13 residues. CDR3 nucleotides: TGTGCCAGCAGTTCCGGGATCGGCACTGAAGCTTTCTTT. This codes for CASSSGIGTEAFF.

This chain joins TRBV6-1 and TRBJ1-5; D not certain. Germline V gene sequence: CDR1 MNHNS, CDR2 SASEGT. V was cut by 4 bases and J by 4 bases, with 17 bases left in between. This CDR3 spans 16 amino acids. CDR3 region: CASSGAASLLNQPQHF. DNA of the CDR3: TGTGCCAGCAGTGGGGCAGCATCCCTGCTGAATCAGCCCCAGCATTTT.

The sample holds a few counts of this clone. CDR3 region: CSVWGGATYNEQFF. The CDR3 nucleotides are TGCAGCGTTTGGGGGGGCGCAACCTACAATGAGCAGTTCTTC. This sequence joins TRBV29-1 and TRBJ2-1; perhaps TRBD2 as D (7 bases). This CDR3 contains 14 residues. With 5 bases removed from V and 2 bases from J, the gap between germline ends came to 13 bases. Germline-derived CDR1 and CDR2 are SQVTM and ANQGSEA.

The chain joins TRBV5-1 to TRBJ1-1; D not certain. Germline CDR1 and CDR2: SGHRS and YFSETQ. This CDR3 spans 14 amino acids. V was pared by 0 bases and J by 1 base, with 7 bases between. CDR3 nucleotide sequence: TGCGCCAGCAGCTTGGAACCGAGGAACACTGAAGCTTTCTTT. Protein: CASSLEPRNTEAFF.

J is TRBJ2-7 and V is TRBV18; 10 bases line up with TRBD2. Germline CDR1 is KGHSH and CDR2 is LQKENI. CDR3 length: 15 residues. Unmatched junction bases numbered 7, after V lost 3 bases and J lost 5 bases. The CDR3 coding sequence is TGTGCCAGCTCACCTAGAGCGGGGGGGATTAACGAGCAGTACTTC. This translates into CASSPRAGGINEQYF.

V gene TRBV10-3 combines with J gene TRBJ2-5, with D possibly TRBD2 on 7 matching bases. With the DNA end fitting TRBJ2-7 better, the J assignment may be wrong. Germline CDR1 reads ENHRY; CDR2 reads SYGVKD. This CDR3 region has 16 residues. CDR3 sequence: CAISDSRGASSYEQYF. For the CDR3, the DNA is TGTGCCATCAGTGATTCCCGGGGGGCCAGCTCCTACGAGCAGTACTTC.

This clone occurred once. The chain links TRBV29-1 to TRBJ1-2; D may be TRBD1 (5 bases). CDR1 SQVTM and CDR2 ANQGSEA come from the germline V gene. Between the trimmed V and J ends, which lost 6 bases and 3 bases, there was a span of 14 bases. The CDR3 covers 13 residues. As DNA, the CDR3 is TGCAGCGTGCTAGACAGCTCCGACTATGGCTACACCTTC. This gives the protein CSVLDSSDYGYTF.

The J gene is TRBJ2-3, the V gene TRBV4-1; 10 nucleotides line up with TRBD2. Germline values: CDR1 MGHRA, CDR2 YSYEKL. With 6 bases clipped from V and 2 bases from J, the junction kept 8 bases outside the gene matches. The CDR3 contains 16 residues. CDR3 protein: CASRPLLAGLTDTQYF. The CDR3 DNA reads TGCGCCAGCAGACCCTTACTAGCGGGGCTCACAGATACGCAGTATTTT.

This rearrangement joins TRBV6-5 to TRBJ1-3, with 8 bases aligning to TRBD1. The CDR3 loop spans 15 amino acids. The V gene end was trimmed by 6 bases and the J gene end by 4 bases; junction bases not matched to a gene: 8. Germline assignment: CDR1 MNHEY and CDR2 SVGAGI. The CDR3 is CASSFRTGPGNTIYF. The CDR3 coding sequence is TGTGCCAGCAGCTTCCGGACAGGGCCAGGAAACACCATATATTTT.

Here the CDR3 reads CASSRTGKSYEQYF. As DNA, the CDR3 is TGTGCCAGCAGCCGGACAGGGAAATCATACGAGCAGTACTTC. V usage is TRBV13 and J usage is TRBJ2-7; 8 bases agree with TRBD1. Unmatched junction bases numbered 7, after V lost 5 bases and J lost 4 bases. Germline loops: CDR1 PRHDT, CDR2 FYEKMQ (reference sequence). This CDR3 contains 14 residues.

V gene TRBV7-2 combines with J gene TRBJ2-7; 8 bases fit TRBD2. The germline CDR1 and CDR2 sequences are SGHTA and FQGNSA. The CDR3 totals 14 residues. J was trimmed by 7 bases and V by 5 bases; bases with no gene match: 10. DNA of the CDR3: TGTGCCAGCAGCCCCATTGGACTAGCCCCAGAGCAGTACTTC. As protein: CASSPIGLAPEQYF.

A few counts support this clone. This chain connects TRBV6-1 to TRBJ1-5; no clear D. This CDR3 has 12 amino acids. Germline CDR1 reads MNHNS; CDR2 reads SASEGT. Trimming shortened V by 3 bases and J by 9 bases, and 9 bases separated the two germline ends. CDR3 sequence (DNA): TGTGCCAGCAGTGAGACTTTGCGGCCCCAGCATTTT. Protein: CASSETLRPQHF.

The chain carries TRBV5-1 and TRBJ2-3; 15 bases line up with TRBD2. CDR1 and CDR2 from the germline V gene are SGHRS and YFSETQ. The CDR3 loop spans 17 amino acids. J was trimmed by 0 bases and V by 4 bases; bases with no gene match: 3. In DNA form, the CDR3 reads TGCGCCAGCAGCATAGGACTAGCGGGGGGGAGCACAGATACGCAGTATTTT. This encodes CASSIGLAGGSTDTQYF.

This rearrangement joins TRBV19 to TRBJ2-1; the match to TRBD2 covers 15 bases. CDR1 is LNHDA, CDR2 SQIVND, per germline (reference sequence). Trimming took 3 bases from V and 5 from J; bases not matched to a gene: 8. The CDR3 contains 18 residues. The CDR3 coding sequence is TGTGCCAGTAGTATTGGGACTAGCGGGGGGAGGATCCACAATGAGCAGTTCTTC. Encoded protein: CASSIGTSGGRIHNEQFF.

This clone has more than one count but fewer than ten. The chain joins TRBV10-3 to TRBJ1-1; D gene uncertain. Germline assignment: CDR1 ENHRY and CDR2 SYGVKD. V lost 7 bases and J lost 10, with 19 bases in between. The CDR3 is 13 amino acids. The CDR3 region is CAINPGPGLVAFF. The CDR3 DNA follows: TGTGCCATCAATCCGGGCCCGGGGTTAGTAGCTTTCTTT.

The rearrangement joins TRBV5-4 to TRBJ1-4, with a possible D match to TRBD1 (6 bases). The CDR3 has 15 amino acids. CDR1 and CDR2 (germline): SGHNT, YYREEE (reference sequence). The V end was cut by 5 bases, the J end by 8 bases, with 19 bases between. CDR3 sequence reads: CASSLTGTRREKLFF. CDR3 in DNA: TGTGCCAGCAGTTTGACCGGGACAAGACGGGAAAAACTGTTTTTT.